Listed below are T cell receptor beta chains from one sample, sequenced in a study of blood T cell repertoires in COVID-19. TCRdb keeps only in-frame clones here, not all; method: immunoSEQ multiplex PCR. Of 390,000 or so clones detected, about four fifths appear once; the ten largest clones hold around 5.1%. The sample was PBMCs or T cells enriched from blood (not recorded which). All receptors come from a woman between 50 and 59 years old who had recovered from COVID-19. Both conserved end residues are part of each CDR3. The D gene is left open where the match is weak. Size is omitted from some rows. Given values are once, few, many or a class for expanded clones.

CDR3nt: TGTGCCATCAGTGGGGGGGGAGGGTCACGGAATACGCAGTATTTT; CDR3aa: CAISGGGGSRNTQYF; v_gene: TRBV10-3; d_gene: TRBD2; j_gene: TRBJ2-3; abundance: .
CDR3nt: TGTGCCAGCTCACCACCAAACACCCGGGGAGGCTACACCTTC; CDR3aa: CASSPPNTRGGYTF; v_gene: TRBV18; d_gene: .; j_gene: TRBJ1-2; abundance: few
CDR3nt: TGTGCCAGCAGCTTAGCCTCAGGGAAAACCCAAGGCAATCAGCCCCAGCATTTT; CDR3aa: CASSLASGKTQGNQPQHF; v_gene: TRBV7-8; d_gene: .; j_gene: TRBJ1-5; abundance: once
CDR3nt: TGTGCCAGCAGCGTAGTATCGGGGAACTCACCCCTCCACTTT; CDR3aa: CASSVVSGNSPLHF; v_gene: TRBV9; d_gene: .; j_gene: TRBJ1-6; abundance: few
CDR3nt: TGTGCCAGCTCCCGCGATTGGCGGGGCCGAGGTTATGGCTACACCTTC; CDR3aa: CASSRDWRGRGYGYTF; v_gene: TRBV25-1; d_gene: .; j_gene: TRBJ1-2; abundance: .
CDR3nt: TGTGCCAGCTCCCCACAGGAAGGGGCCGAGCAGTACTTC; CDR3aa: CASSPQEGAEQYF; v_gene: TRBV18; d_gene: .; j_gene: TRBJ2-7; abundance: .
CDR3nt: TGTGCCAGCAGCTCACAGGCCAACGGGGGCACTGAAGCTTTCTTT; CDR3aa: CASSSQANGGTEAFF; v_gene: TRBV3-1/TRBV3-2; d_gene: .; j_gene: TRBJ1-1; abundance: .
CDR3nt: TGTGCCAGCAGTTACGGGACAGTCTCGAACACTGAAGCTTTCTTT; CDR3aa: CASSYGTVSNTEAFF; v_gene: TRBV6-5; d_gene: TRBD1; j_gene: TRBJ1-1; abundance: few
CDR3nt: TGTGCCAGCAGGCCCGGGGGACAGGACTTATTTCAAGAGACCCAGTACTTC; CDR3aa: CASRPGGQDLFQETQYF; v_gene: TRBV5-6; d_gene: TRBD1; j_gene: TRBJ2-5; abundance: .
CDR3nt: TGTGCCAGCAGCCAGAATCTAGCGTCCTACAATGAGCAGTTCTTC; CDR3aa: CASSQNLASYNEQFF; v_gene: TRBV14; d_gene: .; j_gene: TRBJ2-1; abundance: .
CDR3nt: TGTGCCAGCAGTGCAGAAGCGGGAGCCGGCCAAGAGACCCAGTACTTC; CDR3aa: CASSAEAGAGQETQYF; v_gene: TRBV5-4; d_gene: TRBD2; j_gene: TRBJ2-5; abundance: few
CDR3nt: TGTGCCAGCAGCGACCGGCCCCGGGAGGACGAGCAGTACTTC; CDR3aa: CASSDRPREDEQYF; v_gene: TRBV3-1/TRBV3-2; d_gene: TRBD2; j_gene: TRBJ2-7; abundance: .
CDR3nt: TGTGCCAGCAGCTTAGGGCGCGGGTGGAATGGCTACACCTTC; CDR3aa: CASSLGRGWNGYTF; v_gene: TRBV7-2; d_gene: .; j_gene: TRBJ1-2; abundance: .
CDR3nt: TGTGCCAGCGACCGACGGGATGGCTACACCTTC; CDR3aa: CASDRRDGYTF; v_gene: TRBV2; d_gene: .; j_gene: TRBJ1-2; abundance: .
CDR3nt: TGTGCCTGGAGCGCAGGGATCCAAGAGACCCAGTACTTC; CDR3aa: CAWSAGIQETQYF; v_gene: TRBV30; d_gene: .; j_gene: TRBJ2-5; abundance: .
CDR3nt: TGCAGCGTTGTGGGGGGAATAGCTTTCTTT; CDR3aa: CSVVGGIAFF; v_gene: TRBV29-1; d_gene: .; j_gene: TRBJ1-1; abundance: .
CDR3nt: TGTGCCAGCAGCCTCGCCCAGGGGAGCTACGAGCAGTACTTC; CDR3aa: CASSLAQGSYEQYF; v_gene: TRBV9; d_gene: .; j_gene: TRBJ2-7; abundance: .
CDR3nt: TGTGCCAGTGGGGACAGGGGATCTTACAATGAGCAGTTCTTC; CDR3aa: CASGDRGSYNEQFF; v_gene: TRBV19; d_gene: TRBD1; j_gene: TRBJ2-1; abundance: .
CDR3nt: TGCGCCAGCAGCCCCAACTACGGGACAGGGCAAGAGACCCAGTACTTC; CDR3aa: CASSPNYGTGQETQYF; v_gene: TRBV5-1; d_gene: TRBD1; j_gene: TRBJ2-5; abundance: .
CDR3nt: TGTGCCAGTAATAAAGACAGGGGGAACACTGAAGCTTTCTTT; CDR3aa: CASNKDRGNTEAFF; v_gene: TRBV19; d_gene: TRBD1; j_gene: TRBJ1-1; abundance: .
CDR3nt: TGCGCCAGCAGCCAAGGACAGGAGTATGGCTACACCTTC; CDR3aa: CASSQGQEYGYTF; v_gene: TRBV4-3; d_gene: .; j_gene: TRBJ1-2; abundance: .
CDR3nt: TGCGCCAGCAGCCCACATTCTGGGGCCTCTGGGGCCAACGTCCTGACTTTC; CDR3aa: CASSPHSGASGANVLTF; v_gene: TRBV4-3; d_gene: .; j_gene: TRBJ2-6; abundance: once
CDR3nt: TGTGCCAGCAGTTTAACTAATGGAGGAAAACTGTTTTTT; CDR3aa: CASSLTNGGKLFF; v_gene: TRBV12-3/TRBV12-4; d_gene: .; j_gene: TRBJ1-4; abundance: .
CDR3nt: TGTGCCAGCAGTTCACTAGACAGGGACTCTGGAAACACCATATATTTT; CDR3aa: CASSSLDRDSGNTIYF; v_gene: TRBV27; d_gene: TRBD1; j_gene: TRBJ1-3; abundance: few
CDR3nt: TGTGCCAGCAGCCAAGGGACACTGCAAGAGACCCAGTACTTC; CDR3aa: CASSQGTLQETQYF; v_gene: TRBV14; d_gene: .; j_gene: TRBJ2-5; abundance: .
CDR3nt: TGTGCCAGCAGCGTCCGGGGAGGTGCCCCGACCTACGAGCAGTACTTC; CDR3aa: CASSVRGGAPTYEQYF; v_gene: TRBV7-9; d_gene: .; j_gene: TRBJ2-7; abundance: few
CDR3nt: TGTGCCATCACTCAGACCGGGGAGCTGTTTTTT; CDR3aa: CAITQTGELFF; v_gene: TRBV10-3; d_gene: .; j_gene: TRBJ2-2; abundance: .
CDR3nt: TGCGCCAGCAGCTTGCTTGTGAAACGGGAGGGAATGTACAATGAGCAGTTCTTC; CDR3aa: CASSLLVKREGMYNEQFF; v_gene: TRBV5-1; d_gene: TRBD2; j_gene: TRBJ2-1; abundance: .
CDR3nt: TGCGCCAGCAGCTTTTCAGCCGGGTTTTCTGGGGCCAACGTCCTGACTTTC; CDR3aa: CASSFSAGFSGANVLTF; v_gene: TRBV5-1; d_gene: .; j_gene: TRBJ2-6; abundance: .
CDR3nt: TGCAGCGTTCAAACAGATACGCAGTATTTT; CDR3aa: CSVQTDTQYF; v_gene: TRBV29-1; d_gene: .; j_gene: TRBJ2-3; abundance: few
CDR3nt: TGTGCCAGCTCACGATGGGACAGCGAGAGCTACGAGCAGTACTTC; CDR3aa: CASSRWDSESYEQYF; v_gene: TRBV18; d_gene: TRBD1; j_gene: TRBJ2-7; abundance: .
CDR3nt: TGTGCCATCAGTGACGGACAGGGGGCATCTTATGGCTACACCTTC; CDR3aa: CAISDGQGASYGYTF; v_gene: TRBV10-3; d_gene: TRBD1; j_gene: TRBJ1-2; abundance: .
CDR3nt: TGTGCCAGCACCCAGGACTCCCTTGCAACTAATGAAAAACTGTTTTTT; CDR3aa: CASTQDSLATNEKLFF; v_gene: TRBV21-1; d_gene: .; j_gene: TRBJ1-4; abundance: few
CDR3nt: TGCGCCAGCAGCGCCACAGGGAGCGGCTATGGCTACACCTTC; CDR3aa: CASSATGSGYGYTF; v_gene: TRBV5-1; d_gene: .; j_gene: TRBJ1-2; abundance: .
CDR3nt: TGTGCCAGCTCTCCGGACAGGGAGTATGGCTACACCTTC; CDR3aa: CASSPDREYGYTF; v_gene: TRBV18; d_gene: TRBD1; j_gene: TRBJ1-2; abundance: .
CDR3nt: TGTGCCACCAGCAGAGTGCAGGGCTTTAGTGGAAACACCATATATTTT; CDR3aa: CATSRVQGFSGNTIYF; v_gene: TRBV15; d_gene: .; j_gene: TRBJ1-3; abundance: .
CDR3nt: TGTGCCAGCTCACCACGCCACGGGTTGAACACTGAAGCTTTCTTT; CDR3aa: CASSPRHGLNTEAFF; v_gene: TRBV18; d_gene: .; j_gene: TRBJ1-1; abundance: .
CDR3nt: TGTGCCAGCAGGGAAGGACAGGGTAACGGCTACACCTTC; CDR3aa: CASREGQGNGYTF; v_gene: TRBV2; d_gene: TRBD1; j_gene: TRBJ1-2; abundance: .
CDR3nt: TGTGCCAGCTCACCATCCTCGGCAGGGTCAGTCGCCGGGGAGCTGTTTTTT; CDR3aa: CASSPSSAGSVAGELFF; v_gene: TRBV18; d_gene: .; j_gene: TRBJ2-2; abundance: .
CDR3nt: TGTGCCAGCAGTGAGGACAGGGGGAGAATGAGTTCACCCCTCCACTTT; CDR3aa: CASSEDRGRMSSPLHF; v_gene: TRBV2; d_gene: TRBD1; j_gene: TRBJ1-6; abundance: .
CDR3nt: TGTGCCACCAGCAGAGGTAGGCAGGGAACCTACGAGCAGTACTTC; CDR3aa: CATSRGRQGTYEQYF; v_gene: TRBV15; d_gene: .; j_gene: TRBJ2-7; abundance: .